This T cell receptor beta chain was sequenced during a study of cytomegalovirus exposure and HLA in healthy donors (dated by TCRdb to between 2016 and 2019). With regard to the full study: An earlier analysis of some 620 of the donors reported 276 Gb of sequence data and 100 million to 120 million unique TCR beta sequences obtained from about 179 million T cells. An earlier analysis of fewer than 700 of the donors applied high-throughput TCR beta sequencing to assess whether each TCR beta V gene segment acted as functional or pseudogenic. Roughly five DR-DQ haplotypes were handled as single units for association and clustering, since linkage in the cohort was strong. HLA typing covered class I and class II loci at four-digit resolution. To study patterns of TCR occurrence, a later analysis re-analyzed previously published TCR beta repertoires from several hundred donors and added high-resolution HLA genotyping. Donor age, sex, ethnicity and CMV serostatus were collected together with the repertoire data. An early release that covered approximately 600 HLA-typed donors contained approximately 290 gigabases of sequencing data and tens of millions of unique TCR sequences. In the later analysis, no new phenotypic data were used to find candidate immune exposures; instead, reliance was placed on TCR beta sequences and their occurrence across donors. The genetic ancestry cluster associated with self-reported Caucasian donors included 80% to 90% of the roughly 410 genotyped donors. Among roughly 400 genotyped donors of the cohort, an average of approximately 240,000 unique TCR beta nucleotide sequences was sequenced per donor, of which about 19% were non-productive. The study aimed to test whether signatures of past pathogen exposure could be identified by cataloging public T cell receptors. A later genetic analysis used genome-wide SNP genotypes for 398 of the 666 donors, treating that subset as a discovery cohort. Typing coverage varied by locus: roughly 620-640 donors for A, B, C, DRB1 and DQB1; about 520 for DQA1; around 610 for DPA1; about 450 for DPB1. All discovery cohort repertoires had been generated using a single sequencing platform. Using immunosequencing, the study profiled T cell repertoires from around 680 subjects and related those repertoires to cytomegalovirus serostatus. In addition to the first cohort of 666 subjects, a separate validation cohort of approximately 120 different subjects was used. The study combined high-throughput TCR immunosequencing, statistical association of individual TCRs with disease status, and machine learning to predict cytomegalovirus infection status. The paper as a whole reports these results and caveats: Roughly uniform sequencing depth across donors was assumed in presence/absence analyses, although this assumption may not hold. A later analysis reported that several top co-occurrence clusters appeared linked to parvovirus B19, influenza, CMV and Epstein-Barr virus. A total of 164 TCR beta chains were listed by the study as associated with cytomegalovirus. Only TCR beta chains were sequenced in this cohort, and the absence of alpha or paired-chain data limited detectable features. A further reported finding was that TCR beta sequences accurately predicted the HLA-A and HLA-B alleles for most subjects in the first cohort. V-gene and J-gene trimming of TCR beta chains was associated with a missense DCLRE1C variant in a later genetic analysis, and the association was replicated in an independent cohort. A later analysis found that most CMV-associated TCR beta chains appeared HLA-restricted, with HLA associations seemingly driven largely by CMV exposure. While some public TCRs were present in many individuals, most TCR sequences turned up only very rarely across donors. Correlated functional status among segregating V segments might reflect linkage disequilibrium, but an unknown experimental factor could not be ruled out. Immune exposure information for the cohort was limited to CMV serostatus. Because the 87-base-pair reads could not distinguish some IMGT-functional V segments, including TRBV6-2 and TRBV6-3, those segments were excluded. The classifier was reported to diagnose cytomegalovirus status with high specificity and sensitivity in both the original cohort and the validation cohort. In a later analysis, HLA-associated TCR beta chains were found to be more clonally expanded and to have lower generation probabilities than equally common non-associated chains. At a false discovery rate of 0.05, a later analysis linked about 17,000 TCR beta sequences to specific HLA alleles. HLA typing was unavailable for some donors at each locus, so association tests used only the typed subset. A later genetic analysis reported fewer N-insertions in productive TCRs among donors in an Asian-associated ancestry cluster than the roughly 640-donor mean. In vitro tests confirmed that a few of the cytomegalovirus-associated TCR beta chains recognize cytomegalovirus antigens. A cluster of highly shared sequence variants was judged likely to represent a technical artifact of the sequencing pipeline. It was suggested by the authors that the approach could potentially be generalized to other disease states and immunological phenotypes. Because counts were too low, roughly 16 rarely observed V segments, including chromosome 9 orphons, were left out of the earlier analysis of approximately 500 of the donors. In a later analysis, the rate of TCR association differed among HLA loci, with DRB1 alleles having the most associated TCRs and HLA-C alleles having the fewest. When HLA alleles, especially DR and DQ, strongly co-occurred, attributing TCR associations to individual alleles was difficult. Broadly in line with IMGT annotations, most TCR beta V segments showed up in productive rearrangements about 87% or about 30% of the time in an earlier analysis of around 550 of the donors.

The method behind the library was the immunoSEQ multiplex PCR assay. A mixture of 60 forward primers for TCR Vbeta segments and 13 reverse primers for TCR Jbeta segments was used in the multiplex PCR. The CDR3 region of rearranged TCR beta genes was amplified from genomic DNA by a multiplex PCR assay. The amplified TCR beta libraries were sequenced on the Illumina HiSeq System as 87-base-pair reads. Concerning the study's data processing: A later analysis tallied approximately 87 million unique TCR beta chains across the 650 to 750 repertoires, and some 10 million of those chains were shared by two or more donors. Raw reads were error-corrected and collapsed into unique sequences by a nearest-neighbor algorithm in which closely related sequences were merged to remove PCR and sequencing errors. Alignment of CDR3 sequences to IMGT reference sequences was used to assign V, D and J gene segments. Each retained sequence needed at least a six-nucleotide match to both a V gene segment and a J gene segment. Rearrangements were classified as productive when the CDR3 lacked stop codons and remained in frame with V and J, and all other rearrangements were classified as non-productive. CDR3 was defined according to IMGT convention as the region running from the second conserved V-encoded cysteine to the conserved J-encoded phenylalanine. The earlier analysis of 587 of the donors excluded any sequence lacking an unambiguous match to a single V gene segment. In an earlier analysis of 587 of the donors, V segments were called functional above 56.7% productive rearrangements and were called segregating when the between-donor standard deviation exceeded 5%. A statistical classification framework was built to diagnose cytomegalovirus status from the catalog of TCR beta chain sequences. In a later analysis, V and J genes were assigned by comparing TCR nucleotide sequences against IMGT/GENE-DB human TR gene sequences. The TCRdist pipeline was used in a later analysis to assign CDR3 sequences and most-parsimonious VDJ recombination scenarios. In a later analysis, each TCR beta chain was defined by its CDR3 amino acid sequence together with its V-gene family, and reads without a unique V-gene family were excluded. A later analysis removed 500 to 600 highly shared, low-generation-probability nucleotide sequences to deal with suspected cross-contamination and a sequencing artifact. A later analysis calculated a clonal expansion index for each public chain from normalized within-repertoire ranks of inferred template counts. A later analysis computed generation probabilities with a VDJ recombination model fitted to out-of-frame rearrangements, and checked the results against IGoR. Hypergeometric tests were used in a later analysis to score TCR-TCR, TCR-HLA and TCR-CMV co-occurrence, with a repertoire-size bias correction applied to the TCR pairs. To estimate false discovery rates, a later analysis permuted the HLA or CMV assignments 20 times. A later analysis grouped co-occurring TCRs with DBSCAN, adding TCRdist sequence similarity when clustering within HLA-allele-positive subsets. Co-occurrence clustering excluded repertoires with fewer than 30,000 or more than 120,000 public chains, plus five with anomalous nucleotide sharing. This immuneACCESS table, as held by TCRdb, lists in-frame sequences with V and J called but not all clones. Of the missing ones, under half trace to an unresolved V gene in checked studies; the others have no known cause. V and J calls and clone size are those listed in that table; D and trimming were worked out from the DNA. For this sample there are over 150,000 clones; roughly 78% appear just once. The top ten clonotypes cover roughly 2% of the sample.

With respect to this clone: What this receptor recognizes is not known. No base quality information exists; no much larger clone differs at one position.

The cohort consisted of 650 to 850 healthy bone marrow donors. At the time of sampling, all cohort members were nominally healthy, though unrecorded immune exposures were likely present. The donor tested CMV seronegative, placing the donor among the roughly 350 seronegative members of the cohort. Each donor provided a peripheral blood sample, and peripheral blood mononuclear cells were used for TCR beta sequencing. The Qiagen DNeasy Blood Extraction Kit was used to extract genomic DNA from the blood cell samples. V ends up 0 bases short and J 5 bases short, with an unmatched junction base count of 6. Counted from cysteine to phenylalanine, this CDR3 has 16 amino acids. Only CDR3 DNA remains: 48 bases, in frame from the first base. For CDR1 and CDR2, the germline V gene (reference sequence) lists MNHNY and SVGAGI.

The sequence links TRBV6-6 to TRBJ2-1, with 8 bases aligning to TRBD2. Sequenced input: PBMCs. This TCR was recovered from a middle-aged man in good health and CMV-seronegative. The CDR3 protein is CASSYSATSGNNEQFF. In nucleotides, the sequence is TGTGCCAGCAGTTACTCGGCTACTAGCGGAAACAATGAGCAGTTCTTC.